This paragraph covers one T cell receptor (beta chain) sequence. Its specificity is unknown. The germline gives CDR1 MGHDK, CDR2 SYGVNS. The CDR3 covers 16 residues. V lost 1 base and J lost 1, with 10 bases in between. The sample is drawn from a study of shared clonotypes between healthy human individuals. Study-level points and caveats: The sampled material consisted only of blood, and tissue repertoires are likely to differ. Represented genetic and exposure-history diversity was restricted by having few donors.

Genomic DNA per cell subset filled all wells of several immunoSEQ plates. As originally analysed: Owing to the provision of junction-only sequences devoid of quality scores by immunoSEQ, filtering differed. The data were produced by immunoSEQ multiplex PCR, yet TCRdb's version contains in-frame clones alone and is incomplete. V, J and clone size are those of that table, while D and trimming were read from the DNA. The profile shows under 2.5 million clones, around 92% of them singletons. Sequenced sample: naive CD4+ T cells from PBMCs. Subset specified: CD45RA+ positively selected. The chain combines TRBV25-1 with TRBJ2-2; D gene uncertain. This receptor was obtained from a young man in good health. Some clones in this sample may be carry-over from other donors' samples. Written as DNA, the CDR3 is TGTGCCAGCAGTGAATTGGGCTCACAGAACACCGGGGAGCTGTTTTTT. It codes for CASSELGSQNTGELFF.